This record looks at one T cell receptor (beta chain) sequence and its context. These data are taken from a study of cytomegalovirus exposure and HLA in healthy donors. With 60 Vbeta and 13 Jbeta primers, the PCR was carried out. Libraries were prepared by immunoSEQ multiplex PCR; TCRdb keeps only in-frame clonotypes and omits some of them. Among fewer than 130,000 clones listed, 70% to 85% were seen once. The CDR3 extends over 15 amino acids. V lost 4 bases and J lost 4; bases outside the gene matches: 4. Germline CDR1 reads ENHRY; CDR2 reads SYGVKD. The receptor was isolated from a young man in good health and CMV-seropositive. Specimen: PBMCs. This chain links TRBV10-3 with TRBJ2-2; 9 bases align to TRBD1. The CDR3: CAISGGQGGTGELFF. CDR3 bases: TGTGCCATCAGTGGGGGACAGGGTGGCACCGGGGAGCTGTTTTTT.